A selection of T cell receptor beta chains follows, all from one sample in a study of Graves' ophthalmopathy and Graves' hyperthyroidism. TCRdb called the multiplex PCR reads again in MiXCR, with one record for every CDR3 protein. The sample lists approximately 540,000 distinct CDR3 sequences; less than 45% were seen once. The sample taken for sequencing was peripheral blood or thyroid tissue (not recorded which). The receptors were sampled from an adult man with Graves' hyperthyroidism. CDR3s include the opening cysteine and the closing phenylalanine or tryptophan. The D gene is left open where the match is weak. Rows give clone size only sometimes, using once, few, many, or a class for an expanded clone.

j_call clone_size d_call v_call cdr3_aa cdr3_nt
TRBJ1-5 many TRBD1 TRBV10-3 CAISAGTAINQPQHF TGTGCCATCAGCGCAGGGACAGCTATCAATCAGCCCCAGCATTTT
TRBJ1-1 many NA TRBV29-1 CSVPGWGSREAFF TGCAGCGTTCCAGGGTGGGGCTCCAGGGAAGCTTTCTTT
TRBJ2-7 NA TRBD2 TRBV4-2 CASSQLAGDGSYEQYF TGTGCCAGCAGCCAACTAGCGGGAGATGGCTCCTACGAGCAGTACTTC
TRBJ2-7 few NA TRBV20-1 CSARLGRVGYEQYF TGCAGTGCTAGACTCGGCAGGGTGGGGTACGAGCAGTACTTC
TRBJ2-5 NA NA TRBV2 CASSEGGYSGREETQYF TGTGCCAGCAGTGAAGGGGGGTACTCGGGACGGGAGGAGACCCAGTACTTC
TRBJ2-7 NA NA TRBV29-1 CSVEDWGTHNEQYF TGCAGCGTTGAAGATTGGGGGACCCACAATGAGCAGTACTTC
TRBJ2-2 few NA TRBV5-1 CASSLAGVPGELFF TGCGCCAGCAGCTTGGCGGGAGTCCCCGGGGAGCTGTTTTTT
TRBJ1-1 many NA TRBV19 CASAGGLNTEAFF TGTGCCAGTGCGGGGGGGTTGAACACTGAAGCTTTCTTT
TRBJ1-1 NA NA TRBV4-1 CASSQGPGLNTEAFF TGCGCCAGCAGCCAAGGCCCAGGCTTGAACACTGAAGCTTTCTTT
TRBJ1-6 NA NA TRBV12-3/TRBV12-4 CASSLLQADNSPLHF TGTGCCAGCAGTTTGCTTCAGGCAGATAATTCACCCCTCCACTTT
TRBJ1-2 NA TRBD1 TRBV7-8 CASSQDWDRRCGYTF TGTGCCAGCAGCCAAGATTGGGACAGGCGCTGTGGCTACACCTTC
TRBJ2-7 once NA TRBV29-1 CSVEGTNQKNFEQYF TGCAGCGTTGAGGGGACAAATCAGAAGAACTTCGAGCAGTACTTC
TRBJ2-7 NA TRBD2 TRBV7-9 CASSLGAGALHEQYF TGTGCCAGCAGCTTAGGAGCGGGAGCGCTTCACGAGCAGTACTTC
TRBJ2-7 few NA TRBV9 CASSVEVSRRSEQYF TGTGCCAGCAGCGTAGAGGTCAGTCGGCGATCCGAGCAGTACTTC
TRBJ1-4 NA TRBD1 TRBV7-3 CASSLGTGEVELFF TGTGCCAGCAGCTTGGGGACAGGGGAGGTGGAACTGTTTTTT
TRBJ1-1 many NA TRBV29-1 CSVAYRAPMNTEAFF TGCAGCGTTGCGTACAGGGCCCCAATGAACACTGAAGCTTTCTTT
TRBJ1-2 NA NA TRBV19 CASSPPRGGYGYTF TGTGCCAGTAGTCCCCCCAGGGGCGGGTATGGCTACACCTTC
TRBJ1-1 NA NA TRBV29-1 CSVKDVDQASF TGCAGCGTTAAGGACGTGGACCAAGCTTCCTTC
TRBJ2-3 many TRBD2 TRBV19 CASSMAGRETDTQYF TGTGCCAGTAGTATGGCCGGGAGGGAGACAGATACGCAGTATTTT
TRBJ1-4 few TRBD1 TRBV28 CASSPQGAHEKLFF TGTGCCAGCAGTCCACAGGGGGCGCATGAAAAACTGTTTTTT
TRBJ2-7 NA TRBD1 TRBV10-3 CAISESGTDYEQYF TGTGCCATCAGTGAGTCCGGGACAGACTACGAGCAGTACTTC
TRBJ1-3 many NA TRBV5-6 CASSFGPAGNTIYF TGTGCCAGCAGCTTCGGACCAGCTGGAAACACCATATATTTT
TRBJ2-5 NA TRBD2 TRBV10-3 CASSEPLGTSGSFGEETQYF TGTGCCAGCAGTGAACCCCTAGGGACTAGCGGGAGTTTTGGCGAAGAGACCCAGTACTTC
TRBJ2-3 NA NA TRBV9 CASSEYTDTQYF TGTGCCAGCAGCGAGTACACAGATACGCAGTATTTT
TRBJ2-7 NA NA TRBV6-2/TRBV6-3 CASSYPGEGEQYF TGTGCCAGCAGTTACCCGGGGGAAGGAGAGCAGTACTTC
TRBJ1-2 many TRBD1 TRBV7-2 CASSLRTGEDYGYTF TGTGCCAGCAGCTTAAGGACAGGGGAGGACTATGGCTACACCTTC
TRBJ1-2 NA TRBD1 TRBV12-3/TRBV12-4 CASSPGQGADYGYTF TGTGCCAGCTCACCGGGACAGGGGGCCGACTATGGCTACACCTTC
TRBJ1-3 NA TRBD1 TRBV10-1 CATGGSGNTIYF TGCGCCACAGGGGGCTCTGGAAACACCATATATTTT
TRBJ1-3 NA TRBD1 TRBV10-3 CATWTGGGGNTIYF TGTGCTACCTGGACAGGGGGAGGAGGAAACACCATATATTTT